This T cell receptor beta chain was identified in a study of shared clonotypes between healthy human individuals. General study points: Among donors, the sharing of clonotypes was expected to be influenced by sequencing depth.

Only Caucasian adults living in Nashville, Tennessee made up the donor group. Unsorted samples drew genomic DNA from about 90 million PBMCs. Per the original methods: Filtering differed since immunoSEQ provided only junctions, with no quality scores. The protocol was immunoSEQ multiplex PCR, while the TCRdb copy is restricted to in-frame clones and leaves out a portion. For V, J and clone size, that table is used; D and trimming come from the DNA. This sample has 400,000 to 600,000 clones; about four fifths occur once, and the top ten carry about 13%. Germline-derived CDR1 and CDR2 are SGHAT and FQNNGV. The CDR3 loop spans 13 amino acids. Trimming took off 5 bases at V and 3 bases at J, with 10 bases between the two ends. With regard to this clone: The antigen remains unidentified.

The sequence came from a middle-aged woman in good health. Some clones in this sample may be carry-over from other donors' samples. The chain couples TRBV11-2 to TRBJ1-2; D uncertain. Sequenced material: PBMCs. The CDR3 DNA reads TGTGCCAGCAGCCCTGGAGTGGACTATGGCTACACCTTC. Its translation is CASSPGVDYGYTF.